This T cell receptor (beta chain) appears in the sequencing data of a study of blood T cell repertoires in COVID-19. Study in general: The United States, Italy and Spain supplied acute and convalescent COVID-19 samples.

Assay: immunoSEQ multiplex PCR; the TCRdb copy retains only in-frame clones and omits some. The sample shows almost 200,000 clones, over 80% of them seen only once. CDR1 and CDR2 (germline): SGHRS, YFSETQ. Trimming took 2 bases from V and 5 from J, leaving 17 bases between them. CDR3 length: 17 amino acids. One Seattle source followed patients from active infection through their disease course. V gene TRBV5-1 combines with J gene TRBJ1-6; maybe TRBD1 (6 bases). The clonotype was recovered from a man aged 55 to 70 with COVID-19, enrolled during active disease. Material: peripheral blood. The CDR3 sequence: CASSLRAQGRHNSPLHF. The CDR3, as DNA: TGCGCCAGCAGCTTAAGGGCACAGGGACGACATAATTCACCCCTCCACTTT.